This TCR beta chain stems from a study of T cell clones after liver transplantation. As for the study in general: TCRbeta sequencing after a pre-transplant mixed lymphocyte reaction identified graft-donor-reactive clones, later tracked in post-transplant blood. Without induction therapy, subjects received standard immunosuppression until 12-24 months post-transplant. Findings and limits, study-wide: Graft donor-reactive T cells possibly entered the graft instead of undergoing deletion. The donor-reactive repertoire was only partly measurable in a couple of subjects, lacking donor cells.

Libraries were prepared by immunoSEQ multiplex PCR; TCRdb keeps only in-frame clonotypes and omits some of them. The data hold about 75,000 clones, with around 84% observed a single time. Regarding this clone: The antigen remains unidentified.

The sequence came from a human patient who received a liver transplant. Some T cells may be transferred from the graft donor. This sample comprised CD4+ T cells from blood, obtained 48 months after liver transplant.

The CDR3 region is CAWRTTGIKEAFF. As DNA, the CDR3 is TGTGCCTGGCGAACTACCGGGATCAAAGAAGCTTTCTTT. The chain couples TRBV30 to TRBJ1-1; D ambiguous. CDR1 GTSNPN and CDR2 SVGIG come from the germline V gene (reference sequence). V lost 5 bases to trimming and J lost 8 bases, with 18 bases between them. CDR3 length: 13 amino acids.